This entry is about one T cell receptor (beta chain). Cohort 3 recovery required two negative PCRs, clearance, or symptom resolution. The data belong to a study of blood T cell repertoires in COVID-19. Study details: Material from acute and convalescent COVID-19 was sourced from the United States, Italy and Spain. From T cells, B-cell-depleted T cells, or PBMCs came the material, which was cDNA or gDNA.

The CDR3 has 13 amino acids. V lost 8 bases to trimming and J lost 7 bases, with 15 bases between them. The germline CDR1 and CDR2 sequences are MNHEY and SVGAGI. The data were produced by immunoSEQ multiplex PCR, yet TCRdb's version contains in-frame clones alone and is incomplete. This sample has about 350,000 clones, with more than 85% found just once. The rearrangement uses TRBV6-5 and TRBJ1-3, with D hard to call. The receptor was derived from a woman aged 30 to 39 who had recovered from COVID-19. The sequenced material came from PBMCs or T cells enriched from blood (not recorded which). CDR3 residues: CASVATAGNTIYF. Written as DNA, the CDR3 is TGTGCCAGCGTGGCCACGGCGGGGAACACCATATATTTT.